This record covers a single T cell receptor beta chain. The antigen is unknown. CDR1 MDHEN and CDR2 SYDVKM come from the germline V gene. The ends were cut back, 7 bases at V and 2 bases at J, with 9 bases in the middle. This CDR3 contains 13 residues. The data belong to a study of a mutant IDH1 vaccine in newly diagnosed glioma. Study-wide context: Treated patients showed a male proportion of approximately 62%, a female proportion of around 40%, and a mean age of about 41 years. Patients previously underwent radiotherapy, temozolomide, or both, and most underwent both. Findings and limits, study-wide: Most patients, 90% to 95%, showed vaccine-induced immune responses.

Method: immunoSEQ multiplex PCR; TCRdb's copy keeps in-frame clones and lacks some. Seen here are 85,000 to 100,000 clones, around 80% observed once, and the top ten hold less than 9.5%. Sample time point: baseline, week 1 (first vaccination visit). Described treatment: pre-vaccination baseline after standard-of-care therapy. Donors' newly diagnosed IDH1-mutant WHO grade 3 or 4 astrocytomas lacked nuclear ATRX. This clonotype was obtained from a middle-aged man with glioma. The V gene is TRBV28, the J gene TRBJ1-3; D uncertain. The starting material was PBMCs, obtained from a glioma patient treated with radiotherapy, temozolomide or both. The CDR3 coding sequence is TGTGCCAGCATCACTAATACTGGAAACACCATATATTTT. Amino acids: CASITNTGNTIYF.